One sample yielded the 4 T cell receptor beta chains listed below, sequenced in a study of T cell responses to AZD1222 COVID-19 vaccine. Data came from immunoSEQ multiplex PCR; TCRdb stores just in-frame clones and leaves some out. The sample lists 150,000 or so clones; less than 95% were seen once. Specimen: peripheral blood, collected 28 days after the second AZD1222 dose. These receptors were taken from an adult who received the AZD1222 COVID-19 vaccine.

The chain recombines TRBV10-2 with TRBJ2-7, with TRBD1 matching 9 bases. V lost 6 bases to trimming and J lost 2 bases; unmatched junction nucleotides: 8. Looked up from germline, CDR1 is WSHSY and CDR2 is SAAADI. CDR3 length equals 15 residues. This chain's CDR3 is CASRAEQGAAYEQYF. In nucleotides, the CDR3 is TGCGCCAGCAGGGCAGAACAGGGGGCCGCCTACGAGCAGTACTTC.

The chain employs TRBV19 and TRBJ2-2; D is perhaps TRBD1 (6 bases). This CDR3 comprises 15 residues. Germline V gives CDR1 LNHDA, CDR2 SQIVND (reference sequence). V lost 5 bases and J 5 bases, leaving 15 bases between the germline ends. The CDR3 DNA reads TGTGCCAGTAGTGGTACAGGGTTCACGACCGGGGAGCTGTTTTTT. Translating gives CASSGTGFTTGELFF.

This sequence joins TRBV7-2 and TRBJ2-1; a weak D match, TRBD1 (6 bases). CDR1 and CDR2 (germline): SGHTA, FQGNSA. The CDR3 is made up of 16 amino acids. V shed 2 bases and J shed 1 base, with 12 bases lying between them. The CDR3 region is CASSLYAQGSYNEQFF. CDR3 DNA: TGTGCCAGCAGCTTATACGCACAGGGATCCTACAATGAGCAGTTCTTC.

This clone was picked up a small number of times. The chain recombines TRBV28 with TRBJ2-3; perhaps TRBD2 as D (5 bases). Trimming removed 6 bases from V and 4 bases from J, with 20 bases in between. The CDR3 runs 16 residues. Germline V gene sequence: CDR1 MDHEN, CDR2 SYDVKM. The chain's CDR3 is CASSPPGTEGPDTQYF. The CDR3 bases are TGTGCCAGCAGCCCGCCGGGAACCGAGGGCCCAGATACGCAGTATTTT.